This entry features one TCR beta chain sequence. The sample contains more than one DNA sequence encoding this CDR3. The sample comes from a study of blood T cell repertoires in COVID-19. Study information: There were acute and convalescent COVID-19 samples, and they came from the United States, Italy and Spain. Sources were T cells, B-cell-depleted T cells, or PBMCs; the material itself was cDNA or gDNA.

Original analysis: Reference gene primer amplification gave nucleated cell count estimates. Sequencing was performed with immunoSEQ multiplex PCR; in TCRdb, only in-frame clones are kept and a portion is missing. That table is the source of V, J and clone size, and D and trimming were worked out from the DNA. Of about 180,000 clones listed, 75% to 80% are singletons. Sequencing input: peripheral blood. The TCR originated in a woman in her 70s with acute or convalescent COVID-19.

The CDR3 sequence: CASSEGAYNEQFF. For the CDR3, the DNA is TGTGCCAGCAGTGAAGGGGCTTACAATGAGCAGTTCTTC. J is TRBJ2-1 and V is TRBV2, with D hard to call. The CDR3 totals 13 residues. Germline loops: CDR1 SNHLY, CDR2 FYNNEI. Trimming left V 1 base short and J 4 bases short, with 5 bases between. Combining the CDR3 with reference TRBV2 and TRBJ2-1 gives the whole variable domain EPEVTQTPSHQVTQMGQEVILRCVPISNHLYFYWYRQILGQKVEFLVSFYNNEISEKSEIFDDQFSVERPDGSNFTLKIRSTKLEDSAMYFCASSEGAYNEQFFGPGTRLTVL.